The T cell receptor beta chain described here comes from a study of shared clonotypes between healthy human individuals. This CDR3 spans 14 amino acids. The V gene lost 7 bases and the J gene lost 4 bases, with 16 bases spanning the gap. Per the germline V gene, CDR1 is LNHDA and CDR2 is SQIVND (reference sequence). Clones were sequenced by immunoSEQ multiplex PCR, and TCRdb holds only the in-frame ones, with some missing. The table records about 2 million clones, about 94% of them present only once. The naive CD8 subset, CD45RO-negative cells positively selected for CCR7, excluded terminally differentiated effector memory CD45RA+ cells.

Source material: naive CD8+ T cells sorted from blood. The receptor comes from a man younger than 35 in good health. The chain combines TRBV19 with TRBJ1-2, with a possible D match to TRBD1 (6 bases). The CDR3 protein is CASKPGHPLYGYTF. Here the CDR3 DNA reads TGTGCCAGTAAGCCGGGACATCCCCTCTATGGCTACACCTTC. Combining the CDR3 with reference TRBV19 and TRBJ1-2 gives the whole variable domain DGGITQSPKYLFRKEGQNVTLSCEQNLNHDAMYWYRQDPGQGLRLIYYSQIVNDFQKGDIAEGYSVSREKKESFPLTVTSAQKNPTAFYLCASKPGHPLYGYTFGSGTRLTVV.